The 18 T cell receptor beta chains presented below share a single source sample, sequenced in a study of early T cells in non-severe SARS-CoV-2 infection. TCRdb re-analysed the 5' RACE reads in MiXCR, keeping a single row per CDR3 protein. The sample yields about 80,000 distinct CDR3 sequences, about 9.6% seen once. Sequenced input: whole blood. The receptor set was obtained from an adult who was a healthcare worker with PCR-confirmed SARS-CoV-2 infection or an uninfected control (not recorded which).

This clonotype has at least ten counts. The rearrangement joins TRBV10-3 to TRBJ2-4, with TRBD2 matching 7 bases. The V gene's germline CDR1 is ENHRY and CDR2 SYGVKD. V shed 3 bases, J shed 1 base, and the junction held 3 bases outside the gene matches. CDR3 size: 15 residues. The CDR3 nucleotides read TGTGCCATCAGTGAAAGCGGGGACGCCAAAAACATTCAGTACTTC. Amino acids: CAISESGDAKNIQYF.

This clonotype occurred many times. V and J are TRBV7-9 and TRBJ2-2, with a weak D call TRBD1 (5 bases). CDR3 length: 15 residues. V lost 2 bases, J lost 1 base, and 8 bases lay in between. Germline values: CDR1 SEHNR, CDR2 FQNEAQ (reference sequence). CDR3 sequence (DNA): TGTGCCAGCAGCTTACAGGGCTTGAACACCGGGGAGCTGTTTTTT. This sequence encodes CASSLQGLNTGELFF.

This clonotype was picked up many times. V usage is TRBV7-3 and J usage is TRBJ1-1, with unresolved D. The CDR3 runs 13 residues. Per germline, CDR1 SGHTA and CDR2 FQGTGA. V was trimmed by 6 bases and J by 4 bases, leaving 12 bases between them. CDR3 amino acids: CASSRAGGTEAFF. The CDR3 nucleotides are TGTGCCAGCAGTCGCGCGGGAGGCACTGAAGCTTTCTTT.

This clonotype was counted at least ten times. The V and J genes are TRBV5-1 and TRBJ2-7; TRBD1 agrees at 9 bases. The junction had 14 bases not matched to a gene; V was cut back by 4 bases and J by 6 bases. CDR3 length equals 16 residues. Germline assignment: CDR1 SGHRS and CDR2 YFSETQ. The CDR3 spells CASSPSPGQGASEQYF. CDR3 coding DNA: TGCGCCAGCAGCCCTTCGCCGGGACAGGGTGCCTCCGAGCAGTACTTC.

The table lists this clonotype with a few counts. This chain uses TRBV20-1 with TRBJ2-1; 11 nucleotides agree with TRBD2. The CDR3 totals 14 residues. Germline V gene sequence: CDR1 DFQATT, CDR2 SNEGSKA (reference sequence). V shed 7 bases, J shed 8 bases, and the junction held 10 bases outside the gene matches. This chain's CDR3 is CSVNELAGGDEQFF. DNA for the CDR3: TGCAGTGTCAATGAGCTAGCGGGAGGTGATGAGCAGTTCTTC.

The CDR3 protein is CASSRAYSSYNEQFF. CDR3 nucleotides: TGTGCCAGCAGCAGGGCGTACAGCTCCTACAATGAGCAGTTCTTC. The chain joins TRBV6-1 to TRBJ2-1, with D perhaps TRBD1 (5 bases). The V end lost 6 bases, the J end lost 0 bases, and 12 bases lay between the germline ends. Germline V gives CDR1 MNHNS, CDR2 SASEGT. This CDR3 contains 15 residues.

In its sample, this clonotype was seen many times. The genes are TRBV20-1 and TRBJ2-3, with a possible D match to TRBD2 (5 bases). Trimming removed 2 bases from V and 4 bases from J, with 19 bases in between. Looked up from germline, CDR1 is DFQATT and CDR2 is SNEGSKA (reference sequence). The CDR3 is made up of 16 amino acids. CDR3 in amino acids: CSARRIGHLGADTQYF. Here the CDR3 DNA reads TGCAGTGCTAGAAGGATTGGGCATCTGGGAGCAGATACGCAGTATTTT.

This clonotype was seen a handful of times. CDR3 bases: TGTGCCAGCAGCCAACTACGAAACACCGGGGAGCTGTTTTTT. Translation: CASSQLRNTGELFF. The V gene is TRBV3-1, the J gene TRBJ2-2; D call uncertain. From germline, CDR1 is LGHDT and CDR2 YNNKEL (reference sequence). This CDR3 has 14 residues. V was pared by 2 bases and J by 2 bases, with 6 bases between.

This clonotype was seen at least ten times. The rearrangement uses TRBV7-2 and TRBJ2-7; D is perhaps TRBD2 (5 bases). V was clipped by 5 bases and J by 7 bases, with 12 bases between them. The CDR3 is made up of 12 amino acids. CDR1 and CDR2 (germline): SGHTA, FQGNSA. Written as DNA, the CDR3 is TGTGCCAGCAGCCGAGGTACGGGGGAGCAGTACTTC. It translates to CASSRGTGEQYF.

This clonotype has at least ten counts. An end of the junction does not agree with germline; a read error may underlie this. The chain is built from TRBV28 and TRBJ2-7; D is unclear. This CDR3 is built from 14 residues. CDR1 MDHEN and CDR2 SYDVKM come from the germline V gene. For the CDR3, the DNA is TGTGCCAGCACTTTAGGAGTGCTCTCCTACGAGCAGTACTTC. Translated, it gives CASTLGVLSYEQYF. Full variable domain (remainder filled in from reference TRBV28 and TRBJ2-7): DVKVTQSSRYLVKRTGEKVFLECVQDMDHENMFWYRQDPGLGLRLIYFSYDVKMKEKGDIPEGYSVSREKKERFSLILESASTNQTSMYLCASTLGVLSYEQYFGPGTRLTVT.

This clonotype was counted ten times or more. The rearrangement links TRBV7-6 to TRBJ1-3; D is perhaps TRBD1 (5 bases). CDR1 is SGHVS, CDR2 FNYEAQ, per germline. This CDR3 region has 15 residues. Trimming stripped 5 bases from V and 2 bases from J, with 13 bases between. CDR3 protein: CASSLSGGPGNTIYF. In DNA, the CDR3 is TGTGCCAGCAGCCTAAGCGGGGGTCCTGGAAACACCATATATTTT.

This clonotype was observed a few times. This sequence joins TRBV11-3 and TRBJ2-3; no reliable D call. CDR1 is SGHNT, CDR2 YENEEA, per germline. Trimming shortened V by 4 bases and J by 4 bases, and 6 bases separated the two germline ends. This CDR3 region has 12 residues. The CDR3 region has the DNA TGTGCCAGCAGCTCAAGAGCAGATACGCAGTATTTT. It is translated as CASSSRADTQYF.

V usage is TRBV28 and J usage is TRBJ1-2; D gene ambiguous. CDR1 is MDHEN, CDR2 SYDVKM, per germline. Trimming stripped 6 bases from V and 8 bases from J, with 13 bases between. The CDR3 extends over 12 amino acids. This CDR3 reads CASRGTREGYTF. CDR3 in DNA: TGTGCCAGCAGGGGTACAAGGGAGGGCTACACCTTC.

A word on this clonotype: One base away lies a much larger clone, so this may be a sequencing read error. The chain carries TRBV7-9 and TRBJ2-3; 9 bases align to TRBD1. The CDR3 spans 16 residues. Germline CDR1 SEHNR, CDR2 FQNEAQ (reference sequence). The CDR3 is CASSLDKTGGEDTQYF. The CDR3 region has the DNA TGTGCCAGCAGTTTAGATAAAACAGGGGGCGAAGATACGCAGTATTTT.

The chain has TRBV7-2 and TRBJ2-7; 7 positions match TRBD1. The germline CDR1 and CDR2 sequences are SGHTA and FQGNSA. Germline trimming cut 5 bases from V and 2 bases from J; bases unmatched to any gene: 12. CDR3 length: 16 residues. The CDR3: CASSPLTGQRTYEQYF. DNA for the CDR3: TGTGCCAGCAGCCCCCTGACGGGACAGCGGACCTACGAGCAGTACTTC.

This clonotype was observed many times. The chain joins TRBV28 to TRBJ1-1; 9 nucleotides align to TRBD1. Germline loops: CDR1 MDHEN, CDR2 SYDVKM. The CDR3 sequence is 12 residues long. With V trimmed by 3 bases and J by 11 bases, 4 bases remained unmatched. CDR3 nucleotide sequence: TGTGCCAGCAGTTTGAACAGGGGGCATGCTTTCTTT. It codes for CASSLNRGHAFF.

Ten or more counts support this clonotype. The chain couples TRBV11-2 to TRBJ2-2; no definite D call. Germline V gene lookup returns CDR1 SGHAT and CDR2 FQNNGV. The CDR3 sequence is 12 residues long. Trimming took off 5 bases at V and 5 bases at J, with 6 bases between the two ends. In DNA form, the CDR3 reads TGTGCCAGCAGCCATTATACCGGGGAGCTGTTTTTT. Its protein is CASSHYTGELFF.

The chain joins TRBV27 to TRBJ1-2, with TRBD1 identical over 8 bases. This CDR3 comprises 14 residues. Germline CDR1 reads MNHEY; CDR2 reads SMNVEV (reference sequence). V shed 6 bases, J shed 4 bases, and the junction held 7 bases outside the gene matches. Here the CDR3 reads CASRRQGTSYGYTF. CDR3 in DNA: TGTGCCAGCAGGCGACAGGGGACCTCCTATGGCTACACCTTC.